This entry concerns a single TCR beta chain. The source of the sample is a study of CD8+CD57+ T cells in acquired aplastic anemia. As for the study in general: CD4+ and CD8+ cells, once sorted, gave DNA averaging about 3 ug.

Profiling of TCR beta VDJ combinations and CDR3 sequences used genomic DNA as template. TCRdb recomputed calls from the reads with MiXCR, one row per CDR3 protein. The sample comprises 400,000 to 600,000 distinct CDR3 sequences, about a third of which are singletons, and nearly 0.85% rests with the top ten. For sequencing, patients were chosen who had shown expansion of CD8+CD57+ cells by flow cytometry. Each of the patients presented with severe acquired aplastic anemia. No therapy was given to patients before blood sampling. Germline V gene data show CDR1 as SNHLY and CDR2 as FYNNEI. The CDR3 runs 17 residues. Trimming removed 3 bases from V and 1 base from J, with 16 bases in between.

Sample: sorted CD4+, CD8+, or CD8+CD57+ T cells (not recorded which) from PBMCs. The source of this sequence is a human donor with aplastic anemia. The gene calls are TRBV2 and TRBJ2-4; possible D gene TRBD1, 6 bases. This CDR3 is CASSERQGISAKNIQYF. The CDR3 DNA sequence: TGTGCCAGCAGTGAGAGGCAGGGGATCTCTGCCAAAAACATTCAGTACTTC.